The clone carrying this T cell receptor beta chain was seen a handful of times. Antigen unknown. The data were taken from a study of vaccination effects on CD4 cells after COVID-19. Background on the study: All study participants received two doses of BNT162b2 or mRNA-1273 vaccine. Findings of the study overall: Convalescent patients in the study were few, and early post-infection timepoints were absent. In the late period after vaccination, infection- and vaccine-induced clones contracted markedly.

The protocol was immunoSEQ multiplex PCR, while the TCRdb copy is restricted to in-frame clones and leaves out a portion. The sample contains 55,000 to 70,000 clones, more than 80% of which appear only once. ViraFEST expansion of antigen-specific CD4+ T cells with viral peptide pools preceded sequencing. CD4+ T cells were isolated after less than 13 days of culture. Nucleocapsid antibodies were negative in the vaccine recipients, who had never had SARS-CoV-2 infection. The germline V gene has CDR1 SGHAT and CDR2 FQNNGV. V lost 1 base and J 0 bases, leaving 7 bases between the germline ends. The CDR3 spans 15 residues.

This clonotype was obtained from a human donor who received a COVID-19 vaccine. The chain couples TRBV11-2 to TRBJ1-3; D gene ambiguous. The sequenced sample was CD4+ T cells from PBMCs cultured with HCoV-229E spike peptides, obtained before COVID-19 vaccination. The CDR3, as DNA: TGTGCCAGCAGCTTAGTTCCCCGCTCTGGAAACACCATATATTTT. It specifies CASSLVPRSGNTIYF.